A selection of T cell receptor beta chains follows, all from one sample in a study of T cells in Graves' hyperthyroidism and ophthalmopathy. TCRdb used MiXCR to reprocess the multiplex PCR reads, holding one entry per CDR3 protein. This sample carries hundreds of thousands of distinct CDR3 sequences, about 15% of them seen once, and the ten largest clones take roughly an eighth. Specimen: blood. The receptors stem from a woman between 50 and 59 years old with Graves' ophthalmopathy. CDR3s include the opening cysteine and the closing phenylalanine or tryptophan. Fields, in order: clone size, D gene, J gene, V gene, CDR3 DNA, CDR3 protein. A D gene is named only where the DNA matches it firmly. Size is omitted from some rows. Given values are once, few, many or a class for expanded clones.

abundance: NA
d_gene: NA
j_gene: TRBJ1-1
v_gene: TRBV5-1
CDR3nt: TGCGCCAGCAGCCCAACGACAGTAACCACTGAAGCTTTCTTT
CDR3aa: CASSPTTVTTEAFF

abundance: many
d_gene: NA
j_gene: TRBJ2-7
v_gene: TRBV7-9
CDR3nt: TGTGCCAGCAGCACTCCTTCGGGCAGATCCTACGAGCAGTACTTC
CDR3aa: CASSTPSGRSYEQYF

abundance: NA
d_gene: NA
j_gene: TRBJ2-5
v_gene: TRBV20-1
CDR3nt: TGCAGTGCCAGTCCCCTAGCGCAGAGGGGGGAGACCCAGTACTTC
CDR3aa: CSASPLAQRGETQYF

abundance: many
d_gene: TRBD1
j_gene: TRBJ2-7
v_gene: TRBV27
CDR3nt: TGTGCCAGCAGTGGATCCGGGACAGGACGTTACGAGCAGTACTTC
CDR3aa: CASSGSGTGRYEQYF

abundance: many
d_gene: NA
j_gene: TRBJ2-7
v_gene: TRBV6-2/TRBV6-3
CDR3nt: TGTGCCAGCAGTTACGGACGTATGACAGTTTCCGAGCAGTACTTC
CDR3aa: CASSYGRMTVSEQYF

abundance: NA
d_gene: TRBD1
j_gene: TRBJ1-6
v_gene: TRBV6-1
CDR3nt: TGTGCCAGCGGACAGGGGGATTCACCCCTCCACTTT
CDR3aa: CASGQGDSPLHF

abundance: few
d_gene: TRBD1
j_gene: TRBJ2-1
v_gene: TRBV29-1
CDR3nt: TGCAGCGTTGGCCGGGACAGGTACAATGAGCAGTTCTTC
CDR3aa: CSVGRDRYNEQFF

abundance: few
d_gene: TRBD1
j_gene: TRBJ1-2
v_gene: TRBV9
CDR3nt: TGTGCCAGCAGCGACGGACAGGGAGACTATGGCTACACCTTC
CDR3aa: CASSDGQGDYGYTF

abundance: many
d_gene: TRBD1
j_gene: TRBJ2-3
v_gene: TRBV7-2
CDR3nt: TGTGCCAGCAGCTATGGACAGGTTAACACAGATACGCAGTATTTT
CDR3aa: CASSYGQVNTDTQYF

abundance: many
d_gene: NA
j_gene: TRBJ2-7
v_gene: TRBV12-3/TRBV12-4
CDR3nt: TGTGCCAGCAGTTTTCGTCAACCACAAAGCTACGAGCAGTACTTC
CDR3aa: CASSFRQPQSYEQYF

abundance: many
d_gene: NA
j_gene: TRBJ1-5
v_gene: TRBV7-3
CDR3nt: TGTGCCAGCAGCTTAACGCCGAATCAGCCCCAGCATTTT
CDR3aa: CASSLTPNQPQHF

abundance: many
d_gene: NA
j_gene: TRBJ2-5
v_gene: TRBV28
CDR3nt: TGTGCCAGCAGTTTTTCGGACACCGCTCTTCTGGCCCAGTACTTC
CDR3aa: CASSFSDTALLAQYF

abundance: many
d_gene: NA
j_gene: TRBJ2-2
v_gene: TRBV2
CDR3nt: TGTGCCAGCAGTGAGGATACAACGAACACCGGGGAGCTGTTTTTT
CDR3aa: CASSEDTTNTGELFF

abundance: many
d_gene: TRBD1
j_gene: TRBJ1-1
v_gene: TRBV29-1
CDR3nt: TGCAGCGTTGAAGAGGGACAGTTTAACACTGAAGCTTTCTTT
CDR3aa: CSVEEGQFNTEAFF

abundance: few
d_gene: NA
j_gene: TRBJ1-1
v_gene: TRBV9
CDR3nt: TGTGCCAGCAGCGTAGCTGGAGGGAGCACTGAAGCTTTCTTT
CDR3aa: CASSVAGGSTEAFF

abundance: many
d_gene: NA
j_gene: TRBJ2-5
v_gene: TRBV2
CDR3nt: TGTGCCAGCAGTGACCGGGGGCGAGGAGAGACCCAGTACTTC
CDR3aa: CASSDRGRGETQYF

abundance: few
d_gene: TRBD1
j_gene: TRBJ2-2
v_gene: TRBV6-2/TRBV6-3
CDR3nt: TGTGCCAGCATCGCCTTCGGACAGGGTAACACCGGGGAGCTGTTTTTT
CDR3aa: CASIAFGQGNTGELFF

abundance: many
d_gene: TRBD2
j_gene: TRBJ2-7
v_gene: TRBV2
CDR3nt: TGTGCCAGCCAGACTAGCGGGGACTACGAGCAGTACTTC
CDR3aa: CASQTSGDYEQYF

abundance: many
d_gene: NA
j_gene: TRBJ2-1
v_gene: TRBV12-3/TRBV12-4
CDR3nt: TGTGCCAGCAGTTTAGTTTCCCAAAAACCGGGAATTATCTTGGGCTCCTACAATGAGCAGTTCTTC
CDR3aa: CASSLVSQKPGIILGSYNEQFF

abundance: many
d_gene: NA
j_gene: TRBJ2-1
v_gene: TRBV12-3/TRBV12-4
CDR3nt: TGTGCCAGCACCCTTGGCGGAAATGAGCAGTTCTTC
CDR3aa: CASTLGGNEQFF

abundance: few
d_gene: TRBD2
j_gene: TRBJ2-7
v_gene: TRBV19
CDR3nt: TGTGCCAGTAGTATAGCTGACGGGAGGGTGACCCACGAGCAGTACTTC
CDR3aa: CASSIADGRVTHEQYF

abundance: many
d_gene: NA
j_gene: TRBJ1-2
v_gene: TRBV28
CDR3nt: TGTGCCAGCAGTTTACCGATCCCAGGGGCACTCTATGGCTACACCTTC
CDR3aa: CASSLPIPGALYGYTF

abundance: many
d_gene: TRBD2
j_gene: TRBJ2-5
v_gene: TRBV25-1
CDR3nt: TGTGCCAGCAGTGAACGGGGAGGGAAAGAGACCCAGTACTTC
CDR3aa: CASSERGGKETQYF

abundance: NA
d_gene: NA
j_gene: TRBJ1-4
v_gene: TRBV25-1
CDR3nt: TGTGCCAGCAGTCGAGCAAGGGCTGTTAATGAAAAACTGTTTTTT
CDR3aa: CASSRARAVNEKLFF

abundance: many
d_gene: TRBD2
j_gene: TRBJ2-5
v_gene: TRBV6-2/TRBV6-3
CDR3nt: TGTGCCAGCAAATCGCGGGAGTTTGGAGAGACCCAGTACTTC
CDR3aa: CASKSREFGETQYF

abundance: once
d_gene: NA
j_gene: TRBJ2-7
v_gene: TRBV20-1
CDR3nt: TGCAGTGCGATAAAACTAGTTCTGGGGGCCTACGAGCAGTACTTC
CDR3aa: CSAIKLVLGAYEQYF

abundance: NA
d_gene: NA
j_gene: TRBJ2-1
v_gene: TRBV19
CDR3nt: TGTGCCAGTACTATAGCGGCAACTTCCTACAATGAGCAGTTCTTC
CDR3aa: CASTIAATSYNEQFF

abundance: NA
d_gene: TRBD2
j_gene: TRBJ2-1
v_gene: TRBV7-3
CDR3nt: TGTGCCAGCAGCTTATTGCCTAGCGGGAAGAATTACAATGAGCAGTTCTTC
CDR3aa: CASSLLPSGKNYNEQFF

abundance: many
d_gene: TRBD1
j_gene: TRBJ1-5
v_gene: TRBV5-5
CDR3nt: TGTGCCAGCAGCTGGGGGACAGACAATCAGCCCCAGCATTTT
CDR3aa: CASSWGTDNQPQHF

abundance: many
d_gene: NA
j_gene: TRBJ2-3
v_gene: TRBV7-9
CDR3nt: TGTGCCAGCAGCTTATCTGGGGGCGCAGATACGCAGTATTTT
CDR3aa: CASSLSGGADTQYF

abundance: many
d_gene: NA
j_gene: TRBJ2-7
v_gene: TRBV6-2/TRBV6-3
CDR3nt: TGTGCCAGCAGTTACTCGAAATTAGTTGACGAGCAGTACTTC
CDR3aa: CASSYSKLVDEQYF

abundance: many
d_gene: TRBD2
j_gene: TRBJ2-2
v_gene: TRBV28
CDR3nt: TGTGCCAGCAGTTTAGCGGGAGAGGTCACCGGGGAGCTGTTTTTT
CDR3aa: CASSLAGEVTGELFF

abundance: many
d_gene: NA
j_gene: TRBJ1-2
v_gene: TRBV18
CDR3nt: TGTGCCAGCTCAGGGACACCCAACTATGGCTACACCTTC
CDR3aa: CASSGTPNYGYTF

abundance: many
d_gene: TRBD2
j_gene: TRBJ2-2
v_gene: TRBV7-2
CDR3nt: TGTGCCAGCAGTCTAGGGACTAGCGCTTACACCGGGGAGCTGTTTTTT
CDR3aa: CASSLGTSAYTGELFF

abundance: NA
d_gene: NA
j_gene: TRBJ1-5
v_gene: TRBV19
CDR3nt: TGTGCCAGTAGTACCCGGGACAAGGGCTATCAGCCCCAGCATTTT
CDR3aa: CASSTRDKGYQPQHF

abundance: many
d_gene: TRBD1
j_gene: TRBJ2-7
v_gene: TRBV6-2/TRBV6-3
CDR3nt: TGTGCCAGCGGCTACAGGGGAATACGGATGGAGCAGTACTTC
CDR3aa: CASGYRGIRMEQYF

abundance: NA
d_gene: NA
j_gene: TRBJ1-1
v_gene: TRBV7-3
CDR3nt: TGTGCCAGCCTCTTCAAAGGGAAGCCTGAAGCTTTCTTT
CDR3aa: CASLFKGKPEAFF

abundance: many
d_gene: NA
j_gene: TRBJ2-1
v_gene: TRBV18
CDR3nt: TGTGCCAGCTCAACGTCGGGTGAGCAGTTCTTC
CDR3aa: CASSTSGEQFF

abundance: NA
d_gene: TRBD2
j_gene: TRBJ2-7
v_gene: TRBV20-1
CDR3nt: TGCAGTGCTAGAAGGACTAGCGGGAGGGCCACCTACGAGCAGTACTTC
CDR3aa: CSARRTSGRATYEQYF

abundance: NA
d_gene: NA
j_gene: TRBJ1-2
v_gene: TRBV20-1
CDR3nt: TGCAGTGCTAGAGATATGTACTCTAACTATGGCTACACCTTC
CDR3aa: CSARDMYSNYGYTF

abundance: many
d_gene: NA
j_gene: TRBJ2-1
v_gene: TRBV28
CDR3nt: TGTGCCAGCAGTTTAGATTTGGGGATGGGGGGCTCCTACAATGAGCAGTTCTTC
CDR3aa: CASSLDLGMGGSYNEQFF

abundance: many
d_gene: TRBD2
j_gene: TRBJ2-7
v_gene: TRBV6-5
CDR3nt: TGTGCCAGCAGTTACGGCCGACTAGCGGGAGACCAGCGGGAGCAGTACTTC
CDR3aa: CASSYGRLAGDQREQYF

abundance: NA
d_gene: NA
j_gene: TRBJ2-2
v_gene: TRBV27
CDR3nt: TGTGCCAGCAGTTTAGCGAGAACTACCGGGGAGCTGTTTTTT
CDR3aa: CASSLARTTGELFF

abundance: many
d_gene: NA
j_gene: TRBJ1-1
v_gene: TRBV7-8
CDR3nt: TGTGCCAGCAGCCGCCTTTTTGGAGGGCTCACTGAAGCTTTCTTT
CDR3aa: CASSRLFGGLTEAFF

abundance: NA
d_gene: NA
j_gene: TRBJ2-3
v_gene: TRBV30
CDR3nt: TGTGCCTGGAGTGGCGGGGTGCAGTATTTT
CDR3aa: CAWSGGVQYF

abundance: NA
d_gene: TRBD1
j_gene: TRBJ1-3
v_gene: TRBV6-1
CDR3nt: TGTGCCAGCACCAAACAGGGGACTGGAAACACCATATATTTT
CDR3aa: CASTKQGTGNTIYF

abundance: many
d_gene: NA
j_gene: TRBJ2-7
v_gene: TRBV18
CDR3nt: TGTGCCAGCTCACCACCGTCGACTTACGAGCAGTACTTC
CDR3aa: CASSPPSTYEQYF